What follows is one T cell receptor (beta chain) and its context. Its antigen is unknown. The record originates from a study of graft-versus-host responses after intestinal transplantation. The CDR3 consists of 13 residues. V shed 5 bases and J shed 4 bases, with 11 bases lying between them. Germline V gene lookup returns CDR1 SGHVS and CDR2 FNYEAQ. Data came from immunoSEQ multiplex PCR; TCRdb stores just in-frame clones and leaves some out. The sample carries under 100,000 clones, 85% to 95% recorded once. The sequencing here drew on unstimulated CD8+ T cells sorted from spleen or lymph node cells, taken before transplant. This TCR was recovered from a human donor who was the organ donor for an intestinal transplant. This chain connects TRBV7-6 to TRBJ1-2; D ambiguous. This CDR3 is CASSQKEGYGYTF. The CDR3 region has the DNA TGTGCCAGCAGCCAAAAGGAGGGCTATGGCTACACCTTC.